The present T cell receptor (beta chain) was sequenced within a study of response to subunit inactivated influenza vaccine. Study findings and constraints: After each seasonal influenza vaccination, few new T cells are recruited, the authors suggested.

The ends were cut back, 3 bases at V and 4 bases at J, with 12 bases in the middle. Per germline, CDR1 MNHEY and CDR2 SVGEGT. The CDR3 has 14 residues. TCRdb re-called the RT-PCR reads with MiXCR, one entry per CDR3 protein. The repertoire holds 650,000 to 850,000 distinct CDR3 sequences, approximately 13% seen once, with around 6.5% in the top ten. For this clonotype: Its antigen is unknown.

The TCR comes from a man aged 50-59 years who received an inactivated influenza vaccine. V usage is TRBV6-2 or TRBV6-3 and J usage is TRBJ2-5, with D possibly matching TRBD2 (6 bases). The sequenced sample was PBMCs from blood, obtained around 14 days before vaccination. The DNA for the CDR3 is TGTGCCAGCAGTTATTCCGGGACTCCAGAGACCCAGTACTTC. This codes for CASSYSGTPETQYF.